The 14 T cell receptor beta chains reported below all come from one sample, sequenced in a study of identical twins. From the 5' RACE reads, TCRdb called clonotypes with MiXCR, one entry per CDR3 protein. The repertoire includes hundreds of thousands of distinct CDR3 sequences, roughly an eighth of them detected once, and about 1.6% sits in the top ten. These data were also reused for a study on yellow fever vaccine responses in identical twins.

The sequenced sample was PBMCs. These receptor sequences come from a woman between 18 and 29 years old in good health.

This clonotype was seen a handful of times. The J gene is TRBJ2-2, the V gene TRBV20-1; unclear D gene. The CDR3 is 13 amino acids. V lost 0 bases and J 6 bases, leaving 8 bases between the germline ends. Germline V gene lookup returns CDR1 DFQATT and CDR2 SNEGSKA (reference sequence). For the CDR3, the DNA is TGCAGTGCTAGAGATTCGTTGGCCGGGGAGCTGTTTTTT. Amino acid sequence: CSARDSLAGELFF.

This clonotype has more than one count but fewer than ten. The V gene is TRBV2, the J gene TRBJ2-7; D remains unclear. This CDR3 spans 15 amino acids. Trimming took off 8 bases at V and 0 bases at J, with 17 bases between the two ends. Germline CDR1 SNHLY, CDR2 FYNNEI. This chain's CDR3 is CASAVEGVSSYEQYF. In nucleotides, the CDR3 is TGTGCCAGCGCCGTCGAAGGAGTTAGCTCCTACGAGCAGTACTTC.

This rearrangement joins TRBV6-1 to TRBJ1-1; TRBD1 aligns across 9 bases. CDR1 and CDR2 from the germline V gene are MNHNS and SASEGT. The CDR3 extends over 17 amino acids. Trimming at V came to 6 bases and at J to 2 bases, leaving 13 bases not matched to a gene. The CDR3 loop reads CASRQDIGQGHNTEAFF. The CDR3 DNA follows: TGTGCCAGCAGACAAGATATCGGACAGGGGCACAACACTGAAGCTTTCTTT.

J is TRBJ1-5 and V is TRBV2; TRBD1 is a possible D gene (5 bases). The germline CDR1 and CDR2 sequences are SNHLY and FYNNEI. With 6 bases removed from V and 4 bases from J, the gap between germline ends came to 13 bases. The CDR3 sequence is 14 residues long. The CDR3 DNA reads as TGTGCCAGCAGCCCGGACGGGACGAATCAGCCCCAGCATTTT. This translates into CASSPDGTNQPQHF.

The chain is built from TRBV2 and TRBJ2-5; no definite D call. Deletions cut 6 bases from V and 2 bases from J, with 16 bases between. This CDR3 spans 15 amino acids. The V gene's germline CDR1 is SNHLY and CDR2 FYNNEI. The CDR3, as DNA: TGTGCCAGCAGCAAAATCGGTGGGCGACAAGAGACCCAGTACTTC. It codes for CASSKIGGRQETQYF.

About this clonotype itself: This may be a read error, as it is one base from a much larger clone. The CDR3 region is CATSDLNGYNEQFF. CDR3 bases: TGTGCCACCAGTGATTTGAACGGGTACAATGAGCAGTTCTTC. This sequence joins TRBV24-1 and TRBJ2-1; D gene ambiguous. This CDR3 has 14 residues. Germline V CDR1 and CDR2: KGHDR, SFDVKD. Deletions cut 0 bases from V and 4 bases from J, with 6 bases between.

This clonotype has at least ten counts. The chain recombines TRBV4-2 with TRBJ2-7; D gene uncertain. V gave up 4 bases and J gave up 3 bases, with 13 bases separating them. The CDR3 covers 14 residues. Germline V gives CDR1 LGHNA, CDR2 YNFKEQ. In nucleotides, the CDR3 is TGTGCCAGCAGCCTAAACCTGGCCAGCTACGAGCAGTACTTC. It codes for CASSLNLASYEQYF.

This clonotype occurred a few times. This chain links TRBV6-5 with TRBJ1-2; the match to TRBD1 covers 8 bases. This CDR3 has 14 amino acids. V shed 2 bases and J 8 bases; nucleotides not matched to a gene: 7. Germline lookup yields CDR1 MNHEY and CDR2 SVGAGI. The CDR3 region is CASSYRDRGTGYTF. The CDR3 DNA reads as TGTGCCAGCAGTTACCGAGACAGGGGCACCGGCTACACCTTC.

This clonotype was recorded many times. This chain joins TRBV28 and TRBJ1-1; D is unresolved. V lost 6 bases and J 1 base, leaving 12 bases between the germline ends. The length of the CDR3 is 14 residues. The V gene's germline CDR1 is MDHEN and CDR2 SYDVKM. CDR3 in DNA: TGTGCCAGCAGACCATTAATCGGGAACACTGAAGCTTTCTTT. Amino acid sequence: CASRPLIGNTEAFF.

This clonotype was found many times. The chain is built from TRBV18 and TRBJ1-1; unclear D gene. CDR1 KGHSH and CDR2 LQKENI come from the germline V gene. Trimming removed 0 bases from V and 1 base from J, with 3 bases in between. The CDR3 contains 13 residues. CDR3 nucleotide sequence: TGTGCCAGCTCACCACCGGGGAACACTGAAGCTTTCTTT. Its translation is CASSPPGNTEAFF.

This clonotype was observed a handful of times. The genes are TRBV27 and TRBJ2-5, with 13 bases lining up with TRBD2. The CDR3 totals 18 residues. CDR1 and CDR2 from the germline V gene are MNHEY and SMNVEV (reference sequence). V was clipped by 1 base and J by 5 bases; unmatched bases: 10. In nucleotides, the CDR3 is TGTGCCAGCAGTTTATATGGGTTGGGACTAGCGGGATTTGAGACCCAGTACTTC. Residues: CASSLYGLGLAGFETQYF.

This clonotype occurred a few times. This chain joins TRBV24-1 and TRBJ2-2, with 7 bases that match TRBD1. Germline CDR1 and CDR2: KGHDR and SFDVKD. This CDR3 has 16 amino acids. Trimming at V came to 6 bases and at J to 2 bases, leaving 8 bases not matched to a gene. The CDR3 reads CATSLLGQANTGELFF. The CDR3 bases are TGTGCCACCAGTCTTCTTGGACAGGCAAACACCGGGGAGCTGTTTTTT.

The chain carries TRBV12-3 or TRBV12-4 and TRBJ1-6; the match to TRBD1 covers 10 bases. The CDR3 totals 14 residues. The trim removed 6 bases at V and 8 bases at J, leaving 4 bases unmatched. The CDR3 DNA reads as TGTGCCAGCAGGACAGGGGGCAGGGATTCACCCCTCCACTTT. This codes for CASRTGGRDSPLHF.

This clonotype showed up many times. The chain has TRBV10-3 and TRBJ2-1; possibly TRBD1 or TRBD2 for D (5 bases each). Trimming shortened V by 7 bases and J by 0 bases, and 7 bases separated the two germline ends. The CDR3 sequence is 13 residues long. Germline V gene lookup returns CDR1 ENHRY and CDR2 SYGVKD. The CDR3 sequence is CAIKGSSYNEQFF. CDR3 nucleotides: TGTGCCATCAAGGGGAGCTCCTACAATGAGCAGTTCTTC.